The table lists the clone carrying this TCR beta chain with a few counts. Its cognate antigen is unknown. One end of the junction varies from germline; a read error may be responsible. Per the germline V gene, CDR1 is SGHDT and CDR2 is YYEEEE. The CDR3 is 14 residues long. This sample is drawn from a study of graft-versus-host responses after intestinal transplantation. Assay: immunoSEQ multiplex PCR; the TCRdb copy retains only in-frame clones and omits some. The sample includes about 120,000 clones, 90% of them seen just once. The clonotype was recovered from a human donor who received an intestinal transplant. J is TRBJ1-2 and V is TRBV5-6; TRBD1 agrees at 10 bases. The sequenced sample was unstimulated CD4+ T cells sorted from spleen or lymph node cells, obtained before intestinal transplant. As DNA, the CDR3 is TGTGCCAGCAGCTTGCGACCGGGACAGGGGCCGCCAAACTTC. This encodes CASSLRPGQGPPNF.